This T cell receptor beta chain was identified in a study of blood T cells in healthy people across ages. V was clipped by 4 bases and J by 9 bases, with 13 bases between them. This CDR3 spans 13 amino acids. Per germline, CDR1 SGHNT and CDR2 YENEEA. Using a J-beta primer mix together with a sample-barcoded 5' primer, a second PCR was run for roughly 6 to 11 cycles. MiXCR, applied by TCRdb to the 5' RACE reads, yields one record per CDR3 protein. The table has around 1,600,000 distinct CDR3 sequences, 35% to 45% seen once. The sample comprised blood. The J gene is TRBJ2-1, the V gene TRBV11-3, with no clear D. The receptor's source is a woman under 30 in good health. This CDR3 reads CASSSRPMAEQFF. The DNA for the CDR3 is TGTGCCAGCAGCTCCCGACCCATGGCTGAGCAGTTCTTC. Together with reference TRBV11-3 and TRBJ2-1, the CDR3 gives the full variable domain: EAGVVQSPRYKIIEKKQPVAFWCNPISGHNTLYWYLQNLGQGPELLIRYENEEAVDDSQLPKDRFSAERLKGVDSTLKIQPAELGDSAVYLCASSSRPMAEQFFGPGTRLTVL.